A selection of T cell receptor beta chains follows, all from one sample in a study of CD8+CD57+ T cells in acquired aplastic anemia. TCRdb processed the reads anew with MiXCR; each CDR3 protein has one entry. Of approximately 470,000 distinct CDR3 sequences in the sample, approximately 33% are singletons; the top ten hold less than 0.85%. The sequenced material came from sorted CD4+, CD8+, or CD8+CD57+ T cells (not recorded which) from PBMCs. The source of these receptors is a human donor with aplastic anemia. The CDR3 runs from the conserved cysteine through the conserved F or W. The D gene is left open where the match is weak. For some rows the clone size is stated as once, few or many, or as a class when expanded; others skip it.

TRBJ2-1 TRBV20-1 . few TGCAGTTGCTTGGGGAATGAGCAGTTCTTC CSCLGNEQFF
TRBJ2-7 TRBV19 TRBD1 many TGTGCCAGTAGTATCCGCGAGAGTGGGACAGGGACCTACGAGCAGTACTTC CASSIRESGTGTYEQYF
TRBJ2-7 TRBV2 . few TGTGCCAGCAGTTACAGCTTTGGCGGTAGCTCCTACGAGCAGTACTTC CASSYSFGGSSYEQYF
TRBJ2-7 TRBV4-2 . . TGTGCCAGCAGCCAAGTGCACAGGACAAGCTCCTACGAGCAGTACTTC CASSQVHRTSSYEQYF
TRBJ1-1 TRBV19 TRBD1 few TGTGCCAGTAGTGCGACGGGACAGGGCCCTGGCACTGAAGCTTTCTTT CASSATGQGPGTEAFF
TRBJ1-6 TRBV7-6 . . TGTGCCAGCAGCTCGGCGCAGGGCTCACCCCTCCACTTT CASSSAQGSPLHF
TRBJ1-6 TRBV6-1 . many TGTGCCAGCAGAGTCGTAGGGGAGAGTGGTTCACCCCTCCACTTT CASRVVGESGSPLHF
TRBJ2-1 TRBV5-4 TRBD1 . TGTGCCAGCAGCTTGGGATCAGGGGGTCGGTTCGTCAATGAGCAGTTCTTC CASSLGSGGRFVNEQFF
TRBJ2-7 TRBV4-1 . few TGCGCCAGCAGCCAAGATCAAAACAGGATCGAGCAGTACTTC CASSQDQNRIEQYF
TRBJ2-7 TRBV27 . few TGTGCCACCCCGTGGGAGCAGTACTTC CATPWEQYF
TRBJ2-7 TRBV2 . . TGTGCCAGCAGCGAATTAAGAAATCGGGTTTTGAACTTC CASSELRNRVLNF